This T cell receptor beta chain was recovered during a study of T cell repertoires and Cas9 in healthy adults. V was clipped by 4 bases and J by 4 bases, with 16 bases between them. The CDR3 consists of 16 residues. Germline loops: CDR1 SGHVS, CDR2 FQNEAQ. Assay: immunoSEQ multiplex PCR; the TCRdb copy retains only in-frame clones and omits some. This table holds 13,000 to 15,000 clones, 80% to 90% found once. The chain is built from TRBV7-8 and TRBJ1-4; D might be TRBD1 (6 bases). The clonotype was recovered from a human donor in good health. Sequencing was carried out using Tregs (CD4+, CD25+, CD127-, CD137-, CD154-) from PBMCs; culture status not recorded. DNA of the CDR3: TGTGCCAGCAGCTCTACTATGAGGGGGGTTAATGAAAAACTGTTTTTT. This gives the protein CASSSTMRGVNEKLFF.